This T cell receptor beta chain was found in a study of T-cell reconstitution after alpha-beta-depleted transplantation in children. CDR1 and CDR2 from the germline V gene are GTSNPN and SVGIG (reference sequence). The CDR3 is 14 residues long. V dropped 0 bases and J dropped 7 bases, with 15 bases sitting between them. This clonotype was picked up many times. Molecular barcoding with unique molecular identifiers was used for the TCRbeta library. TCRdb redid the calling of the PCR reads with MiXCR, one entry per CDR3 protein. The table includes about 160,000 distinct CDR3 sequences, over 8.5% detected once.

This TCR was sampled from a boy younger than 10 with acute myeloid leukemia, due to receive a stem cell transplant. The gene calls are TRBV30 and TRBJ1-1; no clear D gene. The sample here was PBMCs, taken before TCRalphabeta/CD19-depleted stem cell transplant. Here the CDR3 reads CAWSVARGSHEAFF. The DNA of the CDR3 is TGTGCCTGGAGTGTGGCTCGGGGATCCCATGAAGCTTTCTTT.